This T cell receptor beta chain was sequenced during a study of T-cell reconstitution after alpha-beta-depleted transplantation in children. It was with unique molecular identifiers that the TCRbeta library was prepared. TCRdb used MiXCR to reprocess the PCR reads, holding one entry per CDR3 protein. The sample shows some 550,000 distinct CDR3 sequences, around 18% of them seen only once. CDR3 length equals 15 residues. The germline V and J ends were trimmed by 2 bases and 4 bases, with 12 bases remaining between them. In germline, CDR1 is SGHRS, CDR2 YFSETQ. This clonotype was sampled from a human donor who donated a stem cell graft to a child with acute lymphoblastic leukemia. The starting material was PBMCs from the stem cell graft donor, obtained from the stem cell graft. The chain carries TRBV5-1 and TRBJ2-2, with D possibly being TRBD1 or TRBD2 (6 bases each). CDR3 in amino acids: CASSFVEGGTGELFF. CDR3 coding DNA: TGCGCCAGCAGCTTTGTGGAGGGGGGCACCGGGGAGCTGTTTTTT. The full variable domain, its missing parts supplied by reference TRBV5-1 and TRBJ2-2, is KAGVTQTPRYLIKTRGQQVTLSCSPISGHRSVSWYQQTPGQGLQFLFEYFSETQRNKGNFPGRFSGRQFSNSRSEMNVSTLELGDSALYLCASSFVEGGTGELFFGEGSRLTVL.